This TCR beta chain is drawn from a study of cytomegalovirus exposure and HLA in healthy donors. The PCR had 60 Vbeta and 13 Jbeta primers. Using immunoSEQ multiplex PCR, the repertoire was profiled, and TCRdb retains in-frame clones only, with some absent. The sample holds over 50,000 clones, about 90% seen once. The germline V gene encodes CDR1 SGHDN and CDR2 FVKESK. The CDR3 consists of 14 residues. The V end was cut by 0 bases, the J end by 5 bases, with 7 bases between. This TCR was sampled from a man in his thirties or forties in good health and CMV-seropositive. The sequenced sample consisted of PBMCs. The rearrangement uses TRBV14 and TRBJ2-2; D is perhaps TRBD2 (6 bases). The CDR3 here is CASSQDRGTGELFF. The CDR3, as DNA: TGTGCCAGCAGCCAAGATCGGGGGACCGGGGAGCTGTTTTTT.